The entry below gives a single TCR beta chain sequence along with its context. What it binds is not known. One junction end disagrees with the germline gene, perhaps due to a read error. The source of the sample is a study of radiotherapy plus CTLA-4 blockade in lung cancer. The wider study: Under 20% of enrolled patients responded objectively, and more than 25% had disease control. Regarding the study as a whole: Blood-borne expansion of tumor-derived TCR clones followed radiotherapy plus ipilimumab.

Assay used: immunoSEQ multiplex PCR; TCRdb lists only in-frame clones, some missing. The table has about 49,000 clones, approximately 91% seen once; the top ten hold less than 9.5%. The length of the CDR3 is 11 residues. Germline CDR1 MDHEN, CDR2 SYDVKM. The chain is built from TRBV28 and TRBJ2-7, with TRBD1 matching 10 bases. This clonotype was obtained from a human donor with non-small cell lung cancer whose response to radiotherapy plus ipilimumab could not be evaluated. The material sequenced was peripheral blood, taken from a patient treated with radiotherapy plus ipilimumab. CDR3 residues: CASSWDRGYYF. The CDR3 DNA reads as TGTGCCAGCAGTTGGGACAGGGGATATTATTTC. Filled out from reference TRBV28 and TRBJ2-7, the complete variable domain reads DVKVTQSSRYLVKRTGEKVFLECVQDMDHENMFWYRQDPGLGLRLIYFSYDVKMKEKGDIPEGYSVSREKKERFSLILESASTNQTSMYLCASSWDRGYYFGPGTRLTVT.